What follows describes a single TCR beta chain. Its antigen is still unknown. Germline CDR1 and CDR2: MNHEY and SVGAGI. Trimming took off 7 bases at V and 2 bases at J, with 18 bases between the two ends. The CDR3 sequence is 15 residues long. The entry originates in a study of blood T cells in healthy people across ages. Turning to the study itself: Template switching captured about one barcoded beta molecule per two T cells. Broader study findings: It was not possible, with unsorted PBMCs, to conclusively compare naive and antigen-experienced cells. The study lacked donor CMV status, which possibly confounded expanded clonotype changes.

Total RNA extracted from each sample amounted to at least 5 micrograms. Together with a sample-barcoded 5' primer, a J-beta primer mix was included in a second PCR lasting about 7 to 11 cycles. TCRdb re-called the 5' RACE reads with MiXCR, one entry per CDR3 protein. The data hold roughly 900,000 distinct CDR3 sequences, with roughly 50% observed a single time. Sequencing input: blood. The receptor was isolated from a young man in good health. The rearrangement links TRBV6-5 to TRBJ2-7, with unresolved D. CDR3 DNA sequence: TGTGCCAGCACCTTTCTTGGCAACTATCCCTACGAGCAGTACTTC. This gives the protein CASTFLGNYPYEQYF.